This T cell receptor beta chain appears in the sequencing data of a study of T cells of healthy individuals. In its sample, this clonotype was seen many times. CDR3 length equals 15 residues. The V segment lost 3 bases and the J segment 4 bases; nucleotides outside the gene matches: 8. The V gene's germline CDR1 is LGHNA and CDR2 YNFKEQ. TCRdb redid the calling of the 5' RACE reads with MiXCR, one entry per CDR3 protein. This sample has about 41,000 distinct CDR3 sequences, with 4% to 5.5% found just once. The chain couples TRBV4-2 to TRBJ1-1; 7 nucleotides align to TRBD1. This clonotype originated in a human donor in good health. This CDR3 reads CASSHDRVLTTEAFF. The CDR3 DNA is TGTGCCAGCAGCCACGACAGGGTTCTTACCACTGAAGCTTTCTTT.